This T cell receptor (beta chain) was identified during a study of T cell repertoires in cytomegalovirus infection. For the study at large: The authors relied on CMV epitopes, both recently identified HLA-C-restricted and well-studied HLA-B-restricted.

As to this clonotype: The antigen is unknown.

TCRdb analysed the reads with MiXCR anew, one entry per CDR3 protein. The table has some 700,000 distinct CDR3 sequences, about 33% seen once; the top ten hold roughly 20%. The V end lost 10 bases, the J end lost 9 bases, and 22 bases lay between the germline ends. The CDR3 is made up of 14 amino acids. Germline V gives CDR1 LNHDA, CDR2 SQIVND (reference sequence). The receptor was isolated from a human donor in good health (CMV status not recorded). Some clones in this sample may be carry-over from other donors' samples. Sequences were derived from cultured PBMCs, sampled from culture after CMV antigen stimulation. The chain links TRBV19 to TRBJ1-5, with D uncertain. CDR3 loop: CATKLLGPAGPQHF. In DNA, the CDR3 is TGTGCCACCAAGCTCTTAGGGCCCGCGGGGCCCCAGCATTTT.